This T cell receptor beta chain was observed in a study of OX40 agonist ivuxolimab in advanced cancers. Across the study: The treatment was a fully human IgG2 OX40 agonist, ivuxolimab. Patients treated during dose escalation were battling hepatocellular carcinoma, melanoma, renal cell or head and neck cancer.

Sequencing used immunoSEQ multiplex PCR; TCRdb keeps in-frame clones, though not all of them. The sample includes approximately 130,000 clones, around nine tenths of them seen just once. Autoimmune disease history or systemic immunosuppression meant exclusion. V lost 2 bases and J lost 4, with 7 bases in between. Per germline, CDR1 SEHNR and CDR2 FQNEAQ (reference sequence). The CDR3 sequence is 13 residues long. The source was CD4+ or CD8+ T cells sorted from blood, collected in a trial of the OX40 agonist ivuxolimab. The sequence derives from an adult with an advanced solid tumor such as melanoma, head and neck, liver or kidney cancer. The chain is built from TRBV7-9 and TRBJ2-3; TRBD2 might be the D (6 bases). For the CDR3, the DNA is TGTGCCAGCAGCTTACCGGGGGCAGATACGCAGTATTTT. It yields the protein CASSLPGADTQYF.